The present T cell receptor (beta chain) was sequenced within a study of T cells in Graves' hyperthyroidism and ophthalmopathy. There were TCR beta CDR3 regions amplified from RNA transcripts. TCR CDR3 regions were first amplified by RT-PCR with HTBI primers. TCRdb itself ran the multiplex PCR reads through MiXCR, one entry per CDR3 protein. The sample contains under 700,000 distinct CDR3 sequences, under 60% of which appear only once. The CDR3 extends over 14 amino acids. CDR1 is MNHEY and CDR2 is SVGAGI in the germline V gene. A note on this clonotype: Compared with germline, one end of the junction differs, possibly owing to a read error.

V is TRBV6-5 and J is TRBJ1-1; D uncertain. This receptor was obtained from a woman younger than 35 with Graves' hyperthyroidism. The sequenced sample consisted of peripheral blood or thyroid tissue (not recorded which). The CDR3 loop reads CASSLPDKNTGAFF. As DNA, the CDR3 is TGTGCCAGCAGCTTACCTGACAAGAACACTGGAGCTTTCTTT.